This TCR beta chain was observed in a study of shared clonotypes between healthy human individuals. A CD45RA+ naive subset and a CD45RA-negative memory subset were split from CD4+ cells. Assay execution proceeded at the deep level. Authors' methods: Filtering was not the same, since immunoSEQ gave junction-only sequences without quality scores. The repertoire was sequenced with immunoSEQ multiplex PCR; TCRdb's copy has only in-frame clones and lacks some. The V and J calls and clone size were taken over from that table, and D and trimming were inferred from the DNA. Among 1,400,000 or so clones listed, approximately 98.5% were seen once. V lost 4 bases and J lost 4; bases outside the gene matches: 7. This CDR3 region has 14 residues. Germline CDR1 reads LNHDA; CDR2 reads SQIVND (reference sequence).

This rearrangement joins TRBV19 to TRBJ2-7; TRBD1 agrees at 7 bases. The TCR sequence derives from a man aged 25-40 years in good health. The sample consisted of naive CD4+ T cells sorted from blood. Noted subset: CD45RA+ positively selected. The CDR3 nucleotides read TGTGCCAGTAGTACCAAGGACAGGTCTTACGAGCAGTACTTC. It specifies CASSTKDRSYEQYF. Combining the CDR3 with reference TRBV19 and TRBJ2-7 gives the whole variable domain DGGITQSPKYLFRKEGQNVTLSCEQNLNHDAMYWYRQDPGQGLRLIYYSQIVNDFQKGDIAEGYSVSREKKESFPLTVTSAQKNPTAFYLCASSTKDRSYEQYFGPGTRLTVT.